This T cell receptor (beta chain) stems from a study of CD8+CD57+ T cells in acquired aplastic anemia. Across the whole study: DNA from sorted CD4+ and CD8+ cells averaged around 3.5 ug.

In germline, CDR1 is SGHRS, CDR2 YFSETQ. The length of the CDR3 is 14 residues. With 4 bases removed from V and 7 bases from J, the gap between germline ends came to 18 bases. TCR beta VDJ and CDR3 profiles were obtained from a genomic DNA template. In TCRdb, the reads were re-called with MiXCR into one record per CDR3 protein. This table has about 180,000 distinct CDR3 sequences, nearly 65% appearing once. As concerns this clonotype: The antigen is unknown.

Before being chosen for sequencing, patients had shown CD8+CD57+ cell expansion by flow cytometry. Study findings and constraints: Found in both controls and patients were about 30 CD8+ CDR3 sequences.

The rearrangement joins TRBV5-1 to TRBJ2-7, with a weak D call TRBD2 (5 bases). The clonotype originates from a human donor with aplastic anemia. Sample: sorted CD4+, CD8+, or CD8+CD57+ T cells (not recorded which) from PBMCs. The CDR3 DNA sequence: TGCGCCAGCAGCCCCGGGATCAACTTTGGGGAGCAGTACTTC. It codes for CASSPGINFGEQYF.